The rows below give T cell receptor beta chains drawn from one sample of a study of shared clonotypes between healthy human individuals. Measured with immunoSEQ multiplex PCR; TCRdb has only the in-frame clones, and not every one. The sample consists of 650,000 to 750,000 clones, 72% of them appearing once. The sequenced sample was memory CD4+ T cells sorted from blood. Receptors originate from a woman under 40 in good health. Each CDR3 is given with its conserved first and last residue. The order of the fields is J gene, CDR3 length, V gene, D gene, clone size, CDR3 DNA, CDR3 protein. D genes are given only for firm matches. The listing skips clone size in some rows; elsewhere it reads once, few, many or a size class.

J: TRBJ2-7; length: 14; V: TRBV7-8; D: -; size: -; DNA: TGTGCCAGCAGCCAGCCAACCCCCGGTTACGAGCAGTACTTC; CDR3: CASSQPTPGYEQYF
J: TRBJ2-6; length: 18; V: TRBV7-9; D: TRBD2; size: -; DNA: TGTGCCAGCAGCCCCCAACCCGGGACTAGCTCTGGGGCCAACGTCCTGACTTTC; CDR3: CASSPQPGTSSGANVLTF
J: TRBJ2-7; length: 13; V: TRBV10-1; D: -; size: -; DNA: TGCGCCAGCAGTGTGGACTACTCCTACGAGCAGTACTTC; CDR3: CASSVDYSYEQYF
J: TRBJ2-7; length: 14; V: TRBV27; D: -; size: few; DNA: TGTGCCAGCAAGCCTGCTAGAGATAATTACGAGCAGTACTTC; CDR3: CASKPARDNYEQYF
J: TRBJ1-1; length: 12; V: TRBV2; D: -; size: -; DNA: TGTGCCAGCAGTCCTATAACAGCGAAAGCTTTCTTT; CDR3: CASSPITAKAFF
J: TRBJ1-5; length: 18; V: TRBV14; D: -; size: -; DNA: TGTGCCAGCAGCCAAGATGGAAAACAGGCAGTTTGCAATCAGCCCCAGCATTTT; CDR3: CASSQDGKQAVCNQPQHF
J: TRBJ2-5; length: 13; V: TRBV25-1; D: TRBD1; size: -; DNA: TGTGCCAGCAGTGAATCGGGTCAGGGGGAGCAGTACTTC; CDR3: CASSESGQGEQYF
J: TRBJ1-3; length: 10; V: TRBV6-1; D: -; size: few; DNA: TGTGCCAGCAGTGAATACACCATATATTTT; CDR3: CASSEYTIYF
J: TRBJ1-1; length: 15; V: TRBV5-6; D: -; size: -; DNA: TGTGCCAGCAGCCTGGGCCGCATCATGAACACTGAAGCTTTCTTT; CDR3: CASSLGRIMNTEAFF
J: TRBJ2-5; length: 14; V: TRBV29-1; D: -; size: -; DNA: TGCAGCGTCCTAGCCCTGGGGGGAGTGGAGACCCAGTACTTC; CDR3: CSVLALGGVETQYF
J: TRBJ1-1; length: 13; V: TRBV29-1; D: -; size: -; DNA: TGCAGCGTTGTTAGGACACAGAAACCTGAAGCTTTCTTT; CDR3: CSVVRTQKPEAFF
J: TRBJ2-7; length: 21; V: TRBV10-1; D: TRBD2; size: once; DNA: TGCGCCAGCAGTGGGTGGGAGGGGAACACGACGTGCCCTAAGGTATTGGGGGAGCAGTACTTC; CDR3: CASSGWEGNTTCPKVLGEQYF
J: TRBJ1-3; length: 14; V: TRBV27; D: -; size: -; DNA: TGTGCCAGCAGTTTACAGGGTGAGGGAAACACCATATATTTT; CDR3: CASSLQGEGNTIYF
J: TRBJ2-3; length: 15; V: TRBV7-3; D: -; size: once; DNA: TGTGCCAGCAGCTTAGTCGGTGGGAGCACAGATACGCAGTATTTT; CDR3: CASSLVGGSTDTQYF
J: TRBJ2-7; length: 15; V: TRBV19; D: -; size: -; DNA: TGTGCCAGTAGTTCTCCGGGTAGCGGTGTCTACGAGCAGTACTTC; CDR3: CASSSPGSGVYEQYF
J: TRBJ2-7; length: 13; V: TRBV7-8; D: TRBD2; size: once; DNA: TGTGCCAGCAGCCCCCGGGAGGGTCGCGAGCAGTACTTC; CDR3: CASSPREGREQYF
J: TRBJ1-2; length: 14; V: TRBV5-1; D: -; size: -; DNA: TGCGCCAGCACCGACATTCCGACTAACTATGGCTACACCTTC; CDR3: CASTDIPTNYGYTF
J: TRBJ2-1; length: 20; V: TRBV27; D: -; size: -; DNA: TGTGCCAGTTCCAGGGGAATGAAGTCCGGGACTAAGAGCTCCTACAATGAGCAGTTCTTC; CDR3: CASSRGMKSGTKSSYNEQFF
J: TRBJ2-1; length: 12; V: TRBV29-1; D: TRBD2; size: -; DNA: TGCAGCTTAGCGGGAGGGCCCCTTGAGCAGTTCTTC; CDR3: CSLAGGPLEQFF
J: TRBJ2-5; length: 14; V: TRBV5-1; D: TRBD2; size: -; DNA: TGCGCCAGCAGCTATTCTAGCGGACAAGAGACCCAGTACTTC; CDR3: CASSYSSGQETQYF
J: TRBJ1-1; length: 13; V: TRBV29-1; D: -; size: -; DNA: TGCAGCGTTATCCCCCGGGGAGGGGCTGAAGCTTTCTTT; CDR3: CSVIPRGGAEAFF
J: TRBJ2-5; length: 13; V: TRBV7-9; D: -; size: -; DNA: TGTGCCAGCAGCGTAGGGGCGGGGGAGACCCAGTACTTC; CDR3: CASSVGAGETQYF
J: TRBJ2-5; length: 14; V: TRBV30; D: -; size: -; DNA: TGTGCCTGGGCCGCGAGGTCGTTCCAAGAGACCCAGTACTTC; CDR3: CAWAARSFQETQYF
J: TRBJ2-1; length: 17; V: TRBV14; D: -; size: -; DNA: TGTGCCAGCAGCCAAGCTGGTATATCCCGCGCGGAAAATGAGCAGTTCTTC; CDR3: CASSQAGISRAENEQFF
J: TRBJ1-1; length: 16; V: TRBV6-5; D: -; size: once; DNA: TGTGCCAGCAGTTACTCTTGGACATGGCGATCCACTGAAGCTTTCTTT; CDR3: CASSYSWTWRSTEAFF
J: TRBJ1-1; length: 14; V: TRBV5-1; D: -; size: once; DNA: TGCGCCAGCAGCCTGGGGGTTCCGGGGACTGAAGCTTTCTTT; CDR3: CASSLGVPGTEAFF
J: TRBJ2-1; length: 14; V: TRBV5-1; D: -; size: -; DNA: TGCGCCAGCAGCTTGGATTCAAACTACAATGAGCAGTTCTTC; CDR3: CASSLDSNYNEQFF
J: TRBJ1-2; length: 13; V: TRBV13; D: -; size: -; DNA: TGTGCCAGCAGCTTAAGGGAGGGCTATGGCTACACCTTC; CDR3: CASSLREGYGYTF
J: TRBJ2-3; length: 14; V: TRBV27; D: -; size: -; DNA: TGTGCCAGCAGTTTAAGGCAGTTCACAGATACGCAGTATTTT; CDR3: CASSLRQFTDTQYF
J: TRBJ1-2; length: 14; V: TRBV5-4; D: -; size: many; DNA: TGTGCCAGCAGCTTGGGCGGGGCTAACTATGGCTACACCTTC; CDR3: CASSLGGANYGYTF
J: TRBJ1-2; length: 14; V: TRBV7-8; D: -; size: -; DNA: TGTGCCAGCACCCCGAGGGGGACACCCTATGGCTACACCTTC; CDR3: CASTPRGTPYGYTF
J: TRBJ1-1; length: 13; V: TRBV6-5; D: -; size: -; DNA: TGTGCCAGCACCCGTGTACAGAACACTGAAGCTTTCTTT; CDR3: CASTRVQNTEAFF
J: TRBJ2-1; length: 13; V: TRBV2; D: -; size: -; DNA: TGTGCCAGCAGTGGGGGGGTAAACAATGAGCAGTTCTTC; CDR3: CASSGGVNNEQFF
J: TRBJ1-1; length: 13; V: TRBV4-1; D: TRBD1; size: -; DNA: TGCGCCAGCAGCCAAGAGGTGGACAGGGAAGCTTTCTTT; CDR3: CASSQEVDREAFF
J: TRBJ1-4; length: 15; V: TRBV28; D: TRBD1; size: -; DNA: TGTGCCAGCAGCCCCCTTACAGGGGGCAATGAAAAACTGTTTTTT; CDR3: CASSPLTGGNEKLFF
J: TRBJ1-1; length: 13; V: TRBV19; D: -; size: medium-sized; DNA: TGTGCCAGTAGCCCCCAGTCGGGTACTGAAGCTTTCTTT; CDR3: CASSPQSGTEAFF
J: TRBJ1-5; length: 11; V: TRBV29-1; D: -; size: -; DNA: TGCAGCGTTGCAGGGCCTGAGCCCCAGCATTTT; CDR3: CSVAGPEPQHF
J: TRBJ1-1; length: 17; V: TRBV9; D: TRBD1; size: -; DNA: TGTGCCAGCAGCTCTAGCGGACAGGGGGCGGTTTCCACTGAAGCTTTCTTT; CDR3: CASSSSGQGAVSTEAFF
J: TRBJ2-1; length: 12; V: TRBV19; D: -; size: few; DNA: TGTGCCACCCGCCAATCTGGCGCTGAGCAGTTCTTC; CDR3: CATRQSGAEQFF
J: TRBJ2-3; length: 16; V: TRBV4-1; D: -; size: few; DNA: TGCGCCAGCAGCCAAGATAGGGACTCCAACACAGATACGCAGTATTTT; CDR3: CASSQDRDSNTDTQYF
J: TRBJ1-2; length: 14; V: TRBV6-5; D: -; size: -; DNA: TGTGCCAGCAGTTCGACGGGGCGCAGGAATGGCTACACCTTC; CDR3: CASSSTGRRNGYTF
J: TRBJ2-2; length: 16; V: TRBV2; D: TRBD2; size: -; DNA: TGTGCCAGCAAACTAGCGGGAGGGTCGGTCACCGGGGAGCTGTTTTTT; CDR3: CASKLAGGSVTGELFF
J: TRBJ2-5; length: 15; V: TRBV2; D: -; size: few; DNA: TGTGCCAGCATTGATAGCGGAGGGATACAAGAGTCCCAGTACTTC; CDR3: CASIDSGGIQESQYF
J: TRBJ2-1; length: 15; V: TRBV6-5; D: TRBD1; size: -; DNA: TGTGCCAGCAGCCAACGGGACAGAGATTACAATGAGCAGTTCTTC; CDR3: CASSQRDRDYNEQFF
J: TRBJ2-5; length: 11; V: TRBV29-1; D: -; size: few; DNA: TGCAGCGTTGCTAGGGGACAGACCCAGTACTTC; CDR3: CSVARGQTQYF
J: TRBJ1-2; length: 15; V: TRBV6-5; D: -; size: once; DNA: TGTGCCAGCAGTTACGACAACCCAGGGTTGGGTGGCTACACCTTC; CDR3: CASSYDNPGLGGYTF
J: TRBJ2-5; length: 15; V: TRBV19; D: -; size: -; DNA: TGTGCCAGTAAACGGGCACCTGAGAGCCAAGAGACCCAGTACTTC; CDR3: CASKRAPESQETQYF
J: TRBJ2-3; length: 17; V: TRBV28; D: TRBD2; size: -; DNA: TGTGCCAGCAGTACGTGGACTAGCGGGAAACCCACAGATACGCAGTATTTT; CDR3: CASSTWTSGKPTDTQYF
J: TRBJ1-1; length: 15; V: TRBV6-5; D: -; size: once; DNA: TGTGCCAGCAGTTACTCGCCGAACGGGGACACTGAAGCTTTCTTT; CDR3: CASSYSPNGDTEAFF
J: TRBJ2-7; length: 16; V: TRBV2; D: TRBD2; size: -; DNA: TGTGCCAGCAGTGAAGCCCCTTGGGGGGGGTCCTACGAGCAGTACTTC; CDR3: CASSEAPWGGSYEQYF
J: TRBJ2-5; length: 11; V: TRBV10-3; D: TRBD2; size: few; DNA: TGTGCCGCGGGAGGGGGGGAGACCCAGTACTTC; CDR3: CAAGGGETQYF
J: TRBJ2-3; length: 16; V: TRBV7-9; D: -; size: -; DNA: TGTGCCAGCAGCTTTGCATGGGACTCGCGCACAGATACGCAGTATTTT; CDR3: CASSFAWDSRTDTQYF
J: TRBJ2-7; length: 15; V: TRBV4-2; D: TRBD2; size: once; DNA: TGTGCCAGCAGCCAAGCATCTAGCGGGACCTACGAGCAGTACTTC; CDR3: CASSQASSGTYEQYF
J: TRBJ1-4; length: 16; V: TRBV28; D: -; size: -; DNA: TGTGCCAGCTCTTCTCCCGGGGGGGGGAGTAATGAAAAACTGTTTTTT; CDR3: CASSSPGGGSNEKLFF
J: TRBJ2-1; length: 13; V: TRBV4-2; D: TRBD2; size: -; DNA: TGTGCCAGCAGCCATGGGACTATTGGGGAGCAGTTCTTC; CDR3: CASSHGTIGEQFF